The present TCR beta chain was sequenced within a study of blood T cell repertoires in COVID-19. Study summary: Both acute and convalescent COVID-19 samples were obtained from the United States, Italy and Spain. Sample material is recorded as cDNA or gDNA derived from T cells, B-cell-depleted T cells, or PBMCs.

Here immunoSEQ multiplex PCR was the method, and the copy in TCRdb shows in-frame clones only, minus some. This repertoire shows roughly 53,000 clones, 70% to 90% found once; its top ten account for approximately 27%. This CDR3 has 14 residues. The germline CDR1 and CDR2 sequences are LGHDT and YNNKEL (reference sequence). Deletions cut 3 bases from V and 4 bases from J, with 7 bases between. The rearrangement uses TRBV3-1 (or the pseudogene TRBV3-2) and TRBJ1-6, with D tentatively TRBD1 (6 bases). The source of this sequence is a human donor in a cohort sampled during active COVID-19. The specimen was peripheral blood. CDR3 protein: CASSHGQYNSPLHF. CDR3 DNA: TGTGCCAGCAGCCATGGACAGTATAATTCACCCCTCCACTTT.